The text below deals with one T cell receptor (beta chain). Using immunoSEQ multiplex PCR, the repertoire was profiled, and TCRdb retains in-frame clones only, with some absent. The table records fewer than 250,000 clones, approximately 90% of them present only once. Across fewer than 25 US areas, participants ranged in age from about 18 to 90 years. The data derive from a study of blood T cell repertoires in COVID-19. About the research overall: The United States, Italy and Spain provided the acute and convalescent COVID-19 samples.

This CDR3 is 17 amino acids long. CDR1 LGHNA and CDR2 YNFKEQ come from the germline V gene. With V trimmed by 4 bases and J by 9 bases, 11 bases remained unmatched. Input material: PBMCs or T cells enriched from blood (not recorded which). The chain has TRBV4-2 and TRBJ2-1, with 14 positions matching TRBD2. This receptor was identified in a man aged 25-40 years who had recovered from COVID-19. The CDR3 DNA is TGTGCCAGCAGCCCCTATGGTGGGACTAGCGGGAGTGGTGAGCAGTTCTTC. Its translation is CASSPYGGTSGSGEQFF.